The 12 T cell receptor beta chains presented below share a single source sample, sequenced in a study of T cells in Graves' hyperthyroidism and ophthalmopathy. The TCR beta CDR3 regions underwent amplification using RNA transcripts as the source. First-round RT-PCR with HTBI primers amplified the TCR CDR3 region. MiXCR, applied by TCRdb to the multiplex PCR reads, yields one record per CDR3 protein. Among about 350,000 distinct CDR3 sequences listed, approximately 15% were seen once. Sequences were obtained from blood. The receptors here all came from a woman in her thirties with Graves' hyperthyroidism.

In its sample, this clonotype was seen many times. The rearrangement joins TRBV7-8 to TRBJ1-5; no definite D call. The CDR3 is 15 amino acids. Germline V lookup: CDR1 SGHVS, CDR2 FQNEAQ. The germline V and J ends were trimmed by 6 bases and 7 bases, with 19 bases remaining between them. CDR3 loop: CASSLGRLLSQPQHF. CDR3 sequence (DNA): TGTGCCAGCAGTCTAGGACGGCTCCTTTCCCAGCCCCAGCATTTT.

A word on this clonotype: A read error may explain this, as a much larger clone is one base away. The chain is built from TRBV2 and TRBJ1-1, with D uncertain. Per the germline V gene, CDR1 is SNHLY and CDR2 is FYNNEI. This CDR3 spans 13 amino acids. The CDR3 loop reads CASIHDGNTGAFF. In DNA, the CDR3 is TGTGCCAGCATTCACGACGGGAACACTGGAGCTTTCTTT.

Regarding this clonotype: This may be a read error, as it is one base from a much larger clone. The rearrangement joins TRBV11-2 to TRBJ1-1, with D hard to call. There are 11 residues in the CDR3. The V end lost 4 bases, the J end lost 10 bases, and 10 bases lay between the germline ends. The germline CDR1 and CDR2 sequences are SGHAT and FQNNGV. The CDR3 loop is CASSSDGGAFF. In DNA form, the CDR3 reads TGTGCCAGCAGCTCGGACGGTGGAGCTTTCTTT.

This clonotype was seen many times. The chain couples TRBV20-1 to TRBJ1-6, with 7 nucleotides matching TRBD1. Germline lookup yields CDR1 DFQATT and CDR2 SNEGSKA (reference sequence). The CDR3 extends over 16 amino acids. Germline trimming cut 0 bases from V and 7 bases from J; bases unmatched to any gene: 9. CDR3 nucleotides: TGCAGTGCTAGAGACTCTTTGACAGGGAGAAATTCACCCCTCCACTTT. Protein: CSARDSLTGRNSPLHF.

As regards this clonotype: This may stem from a read error, because a much larger clone lies one nucleotide away. The V call is TRBV12-3 or TRBV12-4, the J call TRBJ1-1, with no clear D. The CDR3 consists of 12 residues. The CDR3 nucleotides are TGTGCCGGCAGTTTTGGGGTCACTGAAGCTTTCTTT. As protein: CAGSFGVTEAFF.

A few counts support this clonotype. J is TRBJ2-2 and V is TRBV11-2, with 7 bases lining up with TRBD1. After removal of 6 bases from V and 7 bases from J, the junction contained 8 bases not matched to a gene. The CDR3 runs to 14 residues. Germline CDR1 SGHAT, CDR2 FQNNGV. CDR3 sequence reads: CASSKGARGGELFF. Here the CDR3 DNA reads TGTGCCAGCAGTAAGGGGGCGCGTGGCGGGGAGCTGTTTTTT. Based on the CDR3 plus reference TRBV11-2 and TRBJ2-2, the full variable domain is EAGVAQSPRYKIIEKRQSVAFWCNPISGHATLYWYQQILGQGPKLLIQFQNNGVVDDSQLPKDRFSAERLKGVDSTLKIQPAKLEDSAVYLCASSKGARGGELFFGEGSRLTVL.

In DNA form, the CDR3 reads TGTGCCAGCAGTTACTCGAGTTGGCGGGAGAGTTACAATGAGCAGTTCTTC. It is translated as CASSYSSWRESYNEQFF. The V and J genes are TRBV6-2 or TRBV6-3 and TRBJ2-1; 7 bases agree with TRBD2. J lost 4 bases, V lost 0 bases, and 9 bases had no gene match. The germline CDR1 and CDR2 sequences are MNHEY and SVGEGT. The CDR3 consists of 17 residues.

This clonotype showed up many times. This chain uses TRBV15 with TRBJ1-5; a possible D gene is TRBD1 (6 bases). CDR3 size: 14 residues. The V and J ends lost 5 bases and 5 bases respectively, with 13 bases between them. Germline values: CDR1 LNHNV, CDR2 YYDKDF (reference sequence). As DNA, the CDR3 is TGTGCCACCAGCCGGACGAAGGGGGATCAGCCCCAGCATTTT. It yields the protein CATSRTKGDQPQHF.

There are many counts of this clonotype. This chain connects TRBV12-3 or TRBV12-4 to TRBJ2-3; a weak D match, TRBD1 (6 bases). V gave up 6 bases and J gave up 2 bases, with 12 bases separating them. The CDR3 covers 14 residues. The CDR3 sequence is CASSPGQVTDTQYF. CDR3 sequence (DNA): TGTGCCAGCAGCCCGGGACAAGTCACAGATACGCAGTATTTT.

The V gene is TRBV29-1, the J gene TRBJ1-3; 7 bases are shared with TRBD1. The CDR3 length is 13 residues. J gave up 4 bases and V 6 bases, and 6 bases lay outside the gene matches. Germline assignment: CDR1 SQVTM and CDR2 ANQGSEA. The CDR3 nucleotides are TGCAGCGTCATGGGACAGCTCGGAAACACCATATATTTT. Protein product: CSVMGQLGNTIYF.

The table lists this clonotype with a few counts. V gene TRBV3-2 combines with J gene TRBJ2-5; no DNA check was done on the table's D call, TRBD1. TRBV3-2 is an annotated pseudogene. The CDR3 is 13 amino acids. CDR3 coding DNA: TGTGCCAGCGGCAAGGACAGAAGAGAGACCCAGTACTTC. Protein: CASGKDRRETQYF.

This clonotype came up many times. The CDR3 DNA sequence: TGTGCCAGCAGCACAGGGGGGGCCTATGGCTACACCTTC. Encoded protein: CASSTGGAYGYTF. J is TRBJ1-2 and V is TRBV28, with 8 bases matching TRBD1. V trimming: 6 bases; J trimming: 4 bases; junction bases outside the gene matches: 4. The length of the CDR3 is 13 residues. The germline V gene has CDR1 MDHEN and CDR2 SYDVKM.